This section outlines one TCR beta chain sequence together with its context. What it recognizes is unknown. The source of the sample is a study of post-analysis software for immune sequencing data. General study results and limits: TRBV5-6, TRBV5-1 and TRBV20-1 were among about 5 TRBV segments more frequent in patients than controls.

Unique-molecular-identifier-tagged TCR beta cDNA libraries were used. TCRdb reprocessed the PCR reads with MiXCR, giving one entry per CDR3 protein. The table has about 380,000 distinct CDR3 sequences, around 33% seen once; the top ten hold around 15%. CDR1 is SEHNR and CDR2 is FQNEAQ in the germline V gene (reference sequence). This CDR3 spans 17 amino acids. V was pared by 5 bases and J by 4 bases, with 24 bases between. The sample consisted of blood. V is TRBV7-9 and J is TRBJ2-7; tentatively, D is TRBD1 (6 bases). The origin of this receptor is a girl aged 10 to 17 with multiple sclerosis. Written as DNA, the CDR3 is TGTGCCAGCAGCCTAGACTCACCGGGACACGGCCTTTACGAGCAGTACTTC. This encodes CASSLDSPGHGLYEQYF.